This entry lists 9 T cell receptor beta chains sequenced from one sample in a study of fetal regulatory T cell absence and autoimmunity. Libraries were prepared by immunoSEQ multiplex PCR; TCRdb keeps only in-frame clonotypes and omits some of them. Altogether some 44,000 clones are present, approximately 80% being singletons, with the ten largest covering 0.35% to 0.45%. The sequenced material came from cord blood. Receptors originate from a newborn boy with IPEX syndrome.

The gene calls are TRBV15 and TRBJ2-1; D call uncertain. This CDR3 has 12 residues. Germline V gives CDR1 LNHNV, CDR2 YYDKDF (reference sequence). Trimming pared 2 bases from V and 3 bases from J, leaving 2 bases between. This chain's CDR3 is CATSRLYNEQFF. CDR3 in DNA: TGTGCCACCAGCAGACTCTACAATGAGCAGTTCTTC.

V usage is TRBV12-5 and J usage is TRBJ2-6; no clear D. The CDR3 extends over 13 amino acids. In germline, CDR1 is LGHNT, CDR2 FRNRAP. Trimming removed 6 bases at V and 0 bases at J, with 3 bases between. The CDR3 protein is CASGSSGANVLTF. The CDR3 bases are TGTGCTAGTGGGAGCTCTGGGGCCAACGTCCTGACTTTC.

This chain links TRBV4-1 with TRBJ1-1; D unclear. The CDR3 loop spans 12 amino acids. Germline CDR1 reads MGHRA; CDR2 reads YSYEKL. With 6 bases removed from V and 4 bases from J, the gap between germline ends came to 9 bases. CDR3 in DNA: TGCGCCAGCAGTCCGGGCGGCACTGAAGCTTTCTTT. Translated: CASSPGGTEAFF.

V gene TRBV19 combines with J gene TRBJ1-1, with 10 bases identical to TRBD1. The germline V gene encodes CDR1 LNHDA and CDR2 SQIVND (reference sequence). This CDR3 has 13 amino acids. J lost 5 bases, V lost 5 bases, and 2 bases had no gene match. The CDR3 coding sequence is TGTGCCAGTAGTGGACAGGGGGAAACTGAAGCTTTCTTT. This sequence encodes CASSGQGETEAFF.

The chain is built from TRBV27 and TRBJ2-5; D not resolved. CDR3 size: 15 residues. From germline, CDR1 is MNHEY and CDR2 SMNVEV (reference sequence). Between the trimmed V and J ends, which lost 8 bases and 1 base, there was a span of 17 bases. CDR3 protein: CASSPIASFQETQYF. CDR3 coding DNA: TGTGCCAGCTCGCCCATAGCCTCATTCCAAGAGACCCAGTACTTC.

The CDR3 protein is CAVRLWRGTGPQHF. The CDR3 DNA follows: TGTGCCGTACGATTATGGAGGGGTACGGGGCCCCAGCATTTT. The gene calls are TRBV6-1 and TRBJ1-5; weak D call: TRBD1 (5 bases). V lost 11 bases, J lost 9 bases, and 23 bases lay in between. The CDR3 contains 14 residues. Germline values: CDR1 MNHNS, CDR2 SASEGT.

The V call is TRBV6-5, the J call TRBJ1-6; a possible D gene is TRBD1 (5 bases). The CDR3 sequence is 15 residues long. Germline V gene sequence: CDR1 MNHEY, CDR2 SVGAGI. V lost 6 bases, J lost 13 bases, and 22 bases lay in between. In DNA, the CDR3 is TGTGCCAGCAGACTGGGGGACCGCTTTTCGACCCCCCTCCACTTT. Protein: CASRLGDRFSTPLHF.

The chain uses TRBV5-1 and TRBJ2-2; D is unclear. The germline gives CDR1 SGHRS, CDR2 YFSETQ. The CDR3 length is 14 residues. Trimming left V 3 bases short and J 3 bases short, with 9 bases between. For the CDR3, the DNA is TGCGCCAGCAGCTACCAACACCACACCGGGGAGCTGTTTTTT. This encodes CASSYQHHTGELFF.

This clone has just one count. J is TRBJ1-2 and V is TRBV18, with 8 bases matching TRBD1. The germline V gene has CDR1 KGHSH and CDR2 LQKENI. After removal of 5 bases from V and 6 bases from J, the junction contained 8 bases not matched to a gene. This CDR3 is 14 amino acids long. CDR3 coding DNA: TGTGCCAGCTCAGAATTGACAGGGGCCGATGGCTACACCTTC. This encodes CASSELTGADGYTF.